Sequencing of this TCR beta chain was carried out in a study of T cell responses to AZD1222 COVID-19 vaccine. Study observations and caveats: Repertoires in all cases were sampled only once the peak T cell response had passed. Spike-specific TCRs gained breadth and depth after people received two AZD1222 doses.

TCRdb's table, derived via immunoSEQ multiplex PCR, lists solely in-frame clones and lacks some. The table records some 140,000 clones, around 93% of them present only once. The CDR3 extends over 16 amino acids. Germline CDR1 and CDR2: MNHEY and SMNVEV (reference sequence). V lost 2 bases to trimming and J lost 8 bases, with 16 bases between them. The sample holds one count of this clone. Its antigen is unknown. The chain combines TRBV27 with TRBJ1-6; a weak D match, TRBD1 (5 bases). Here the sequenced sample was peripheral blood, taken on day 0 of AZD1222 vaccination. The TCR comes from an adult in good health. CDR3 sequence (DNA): TGTGCCAGCAGTTTAAGATGGGGCTCAATTGATTCACCCCTCCACTTT. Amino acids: CASSLRWGSIDSPLHF.